The next 6 T cell receptor beta chains were all read from a single sample in a study of human T cells and chemical hapten exposure. TCRdb recomputed calls from the RACE reads with MiXCR, one row per CDR3 protein. The sample includes approximately 49,000 distinct CDR3 sequences, 9.3% of them seen just once. The time point is: patch test 1, 2 weeks after DPC sensitization. Treatment meaning: therapeutic diphenylcyclopropenone sensitization with weekly scalp DPC. The sequencing used whole blood, collected in connection with sensitization to the hapten diphenylcyclopropenone (DPC). The receptor set was obtained from a woman in her 50s with alopecia areata. Some clones in this sample may be carry-over from other donors' samples.

This clonotype was seen many times. The chain combines TRBV29-1 with TRBJ1-1, with a possible D match to TRBD1 (5 bases). Germline CDR1 and CDR2: SQVTM and ANQGSEA. V was cut by 7 bases and J by 3 bases, with 6 bases left in between. The CDR3 totals 10 residues. In nucleotides, the CDR3 is TGCAGCGCGGGGGACACTGAAGCTTTCTTT. Its translation is CSAGDTEAFF.

This clonotype showed up many times. The V call is TRBV12-3 or TRBV12-4, the J call TRBJ2-7; D unresolved. V was clipped by 3 bases and J by 7 bases, with 10 bases between them. This CDR3 has 12 amino acids. The CDR3 DNA reads as TGTGCCAGCAGTTTTGGGTCTGGGGAGCAGTACTTC. Amino acids: CASSFGSGEQYF.

There are many counts of this clonotype. V and J are TRBV6-1 and TRBJ2-5; D may be TRBD1 or TRBD2 (5 bases each). The CDR3 has 14 amino acids. The V gene lost 0 bases and the J gene lost 3 bases, with 8 bases spanning the gap. Germline V gene data show CDR1 as MNHNS and CDR2 as SASEGT. CDR3 residues: CASSEAGVEETQYF. The CDR3, as DNA: TGTGCCAGCAGTGAAGCGGGGGTTGAAGAGACCCAGTACTTC.

Ten or more counts support this clonotype. The gene calls are TRBV20-1 and TRBJ1-6, with unresolved D. Germline-derived CDR1 and CDR2 are DFQATT and SNEGSKA (reference sequence). The V end lost 1 base, the J end lost 3 bases, and 10 bases lay between the germline ends. The CDR3 extends over 15 amino acids. In nucleotides, the CDR3 is TGCAGTGCTAGAGGCAAAGGGATCTATAATTCACCCCTCCACTTT. It yields the protein CSARGKGIYNSPLHF.

The chain employs TRBV5-1 and TRBJ2-7, with D tentatively TRBD1 (7 bases). The CDR3 consists of 16 residues. The germline V and J ends were trimmed by 4 bases and 2 bases, with 19 bases remaining between them. Germline CDR1 and CDR2: SGHRS and YFSETQ. The CDR3 coding sequence is TGCGCCAGCAGCGCACCGGTGTCAGGGGGGACCTACGAGCAGTACTTC. Translated: CASSAPVSGGTYEQYF.

This chain links TRBV29-1 with TRBJ2-7; TRBD1 matches at 9 bases. Per the germline V gene, CDR1 is SQVTM and CDR2 is ANQGSEA. The CDR3 extends over 13 amino acids. Unmatched junction bases numbered 10, after V lost 6 bases and J lost 7 bases. The CDR3 here is CSVERTGASEQYF. Written as DNA, the CDR3 is TGCAGCGTGGAGAGGACAGGGGCGAGTGAGCAGTACTTC.